A single sample gave rise to the 27 T cell receptor beta chains below, sequenced in a study of shared clonotypes between healthy human individuals. Data came from immunoSEQ multiplex PCR; TCRdb stores just in-frame clones and leaves some out. The sample carries a few hundred thousand clones, less than 85% recorded once. Sequenced input: memory CD4+ T cells sorted from blood. The subset is: CD45RA-negative fraction. These receptors originate from a man aged 25-40 years in good health.

This clone came up a few times. This rearrangement joins TRBV28 to TRBJ2-5; TRBD2 matches 8 bases. The CDR3 totals 15 residues. V shed 6 bases and J 3 bases; nucleotides not matched to a gene: 9. Germline V CDR1 and CDR2: MDHEN, SYDVKM. The CDR3 DNA is TGTGCCAGCAGCCCCCATACGGGGGGGGAAGAGACCCAGTACTTC. Protein product: CASSPHTGGEETQYF.

This clone has just one count. The same CDR3 arises from other DNA sequences in this sample as well. This chain connects TRBV4-3 to TRBJ2-2, with TRBD1 matching over 8 bases. V lost 0 bases to trimming and J lost 5 bases; unmatched junction nucleotides: 8. There are 17 residues in the CDR3. In germline, CDR1 is LGHNA, CDR2 YSLEER. The DNA of the CDR3 is TGCGCCAGCAGCCAAGATCCGGCAGGGGGCGTAACCGGGGAGCTGTTTTTT. Protein product: CASSQDPAGGVTGELFF.

This sequence joins TRBV7-2 and TRBJ1-5; 7 bases line up with TRBD1. This CDR3 is built from 14 residues. The V segment lost 5 bases and the J segment 4 bases; nucleotides outside the gene matches: 5. Germline assignment: CDR1 SGHTA and CDR2 FQGNSA. CDR3 sequence (DNA): TGTGCCAGCAGCCCGGGACAGAAGAATCAGCCCCAGCATTTT. Translated: CASSPGQKNQPQHF.

This sequence joins TRBV5-4 and TRBJ1-2; D might be TRBD1 (5 bases). V was pared by 5 bases and J by 8 bases, with 16 bases between. CDR1 is SGHNT and CDR2 is YYREEE in the germline V gene (reference sequence). CDR3 size: 13 residues. This CDR3 reads CASRGEGFRGYTF. The DNA for the CDR3 is TGTGCCAGCAGAGGTGAGGGGTTCCGGGGCTACACCTTC.

The rearrangement joins TRBV18 to TRBJ1-1, with D uncertain. CDR1 KGHSH and CDR2 LQKENI come from the germline V gene. Trimming took 3 bases from V and 1 from J, leaving 6 bases between them. The CDR3 totals 13 residues. CDR3 amino acids: CASSPLGNTEAFF. CDR3 DNA sequence: TGTGCCAGCTCACCCTTGGGGAACACTGAAGCTTTCTTT.

This clone has only a few counts. V and J are TRBV4-3 and TRBJ2-5; 11 nucleotides match TRBD1. CDR1 LGHNA and CDR2 YSLEER come from the germline V gene. The CDR3 has 16 amino acids. With V trimmed by 4 bases and J by 0 bases, 4 bases remained unmatched. The CDR3, as DNA: TGCGCCAGCAGCCTGGGGGACAGGGGGTACCAAGAGACCCAGTACTTC. The encoded protein is CASSLGDRGYQETQYF.

This clone has only a few counts. The rearrangement uses TRBV5-4 and TRBJ1-3; 9 positions agree with TRBD1. Germline trimming cut 3 bases from V and 8 bases from J; bases unmatched to any gene: 3. Looked up from germline, CDR1 is SGHNT and CDR2 is YYREEE (reference sequence). The length of the CDR3 is 13 residues. CDR3 sequence reads: CASSYDRGDTIYF. The CDR3 nucleotides read TGTGCCAGCAGCTATGACAGGGGGGACACCATATATTTT. The full variable domain, with the rest looked up from reference TRBV5-4 and TRBJ1-3, is ETGVTQSPTHLIKTRGQQVTLRCSSQSGHNTVSWYQQALGQGPQFIFQYYREEENGRGNFPPRFSGLQFPNYSSELNVNALELDDSALYLCASSYDRGDTIYFGEGSWLTVV.

The chain has TRBV28 and TRBJ2-7; the D gene could be TRBD1 or TRBD2 (6 bases each). CDR3 length: 12 amino acids. The germline gives CDR1 MDHEN, CDR2 SYDVKM. Trimming took 10 bases from V and 0 from J, leaving 10 bases between them. The CDR3 loop reads CATRGLSYEQYF. DNA of the CDR3: TGTGCCACCAGGGGACTCTCCTACGAGCAGTACTTC.

The genes are TRBV4-2 and TRBJ2-3; 7 nucleotides line up with TRBD2. V lost 1 base, J lost 4 bases, and 2 bases stayed unmatched. The germline V gene encodes CDR1 LGHNA and CDR2 YNFKEQ. This CDR3 comprises 14 residues. The CDR3 loop reads CASSQGREPDTQYF. The CDR3 coding sequence is TGTGCCAGCAGCCAAGGGCGGGAGCCAGATACGCAGTATTTT.

The chain is built from TRBV19 and TRBJ2-3; D unresolved. CDR3 length: 12 residues. Trimming took off 3 bases at V and 4 bases at J, with 5 bases between the two ends. The V gene's germline CDR1 is LNHDA and CDR2 SQIVND (reference sequence). The CDR3 DNA is TGTGCCAGTAGTATTTCCCCAGATACGCAGTATTTT. Encoded protein: CASSISPDTQYF.

The J gene is TRBJ2-2, the V gene TRBV5-1; the D is unclear. The V end lost 4 bases, the J end lost 0 bases, and 13 bases lay between the germline ends. CDR1 and CDR2 from the germline V gene are SGHRS and YFSETQ. The CDR3 is 16 residues long. The CDR3 here is CASSSEPGANTGELFF. In DNA, the CDR3 is TGCGCCAGCAGCAGCGAACCCGGAGCGAACACCGGGGAGCTGTTTTTT.

This sequence joins TRBV7-2 and TRBJ2-5; D ambiguous. V lost 3 bases, J lost 1 base, and 9 bases lay in between. Germline assignment: CDR1 SGHTA and CDR2 FQGNSA. This CDR3 contains 14 residues. The CDR3 DNA follows: TGTGCCAGCAGCTTCCGCGACCCCCAAGAGACCCAGTACTTC. Translated, it gives CASSFRDPQETQYF. The full variable domain, in which reference TRBV7-2 and TRBJ2-5 provide the parts outside the CDR3, is GAGVSQSPSNKVTEKGKDVELRCDPISGHTALYWYRQSLGQGLEFLIYFQGNSAPDKSGLPSDRFSAERTGGSVSTLTIQRTQQEDSAVYLCASSFRDPQETQYFGPGTRLLVL.

The chain's CDR3 is CASRLGSTDTQYF. The DNA of the CDR3 is TGCGCCAGCAGGCTCGGGAGCACAGATACGCAGTATTTT. V and J are TRBV5-1 and TRBJ2-3; D not resolved. Between the trimmed V and J ends, which lost 5 bases and 0 bases, there was a span of 7 bases. The germline gives CDR1 SGHRS, CDR2 YFSETQ. The CDR3 has 13 residues.

This clone was recorded only once. This CDR3 reads CSTGTGYGYTF. The DNA for the CDR3 is TGCAGCACCGGGACAGGCTATGGCTACACCTTC. The chain recombines TRBV29-1 with TRBJ1-2, with TRBD1 matching over 8 bases. The ends lost 8 bases at V and 4 bases at J; junction bases unmatched: 3. CDR1 is SQVTM, CDR2 ANQGSEA, per germline. The CDR3 extends over 11 amino acids. Using reference TRBV29-1 and TRBJ1-2 for the parts outside the CDR3, the full variable domain is SAVISQKPSRDICQRGTSLTIQCQVDSQVTMMFWYRQQPGQSLTLIATANQGSEATYESGFVIDKFPISRPNLTFSTLTVSNMSPEDSSIYLCSTGTGYGYTFGSGTRLTVV.

The chain is built from TRBV19 and TRBJ1-2; 7 bases are a match to TRBD1. This CDR3 is built from 14 residues. Germline V gene lookup returns CDR1 LNHDA and CDR2 SQIVND (reference sequence). V gave up 7 bases and J gave up 3 bases; unmatched junction bases: 8. The CDR3 DNA follows: TGTGCCAGTAACCTACGGGGACAGCACTATGGCTACACCTTC. It is translated as CASNLRGQHYGYTF.

This chain uses TRBV6-1 with TRBJ2-1, with 9 nucleotides matching TRBD1. V lost 4 bases, J lost 15 bases, and 7 bases stayed unmatched. Germline V gene sequence: CDR1 MNHNS, CDR2 SASEGT. The CDR3 consists of 12 residues. The CDR3 nucleotides are TGTGCCAGCAGTGGGGACAGGGTCGCTAGGTTCTTC. Protein: CASSGDRVARFF.

This clone was seen more than once but under ten times. The chain joins TRBV5-1 to TRBJ2-5, with D possibly called TRBD1 or TRBD2 (5 bases each). The CDR3 runs 17 residues. V dropped 1 base and J dropped 4 bases, with 20 bases sitting between them. Germline V gene sequence: CDR1 SGHRS, CDR2 YFSETQ. The CDR3 reads CASSLQGSVRRGETQYF. Written as DNA, the CDR3 is TGCGCCAGCAGCTTGCAGGGTAGTGTTAGACGGGGAGAGACCCAGTACTTC. Full variable domain (outside the CDR3, taken from reference TRBV5-1 and TRBJ2-5): KAGVTQTPRYLIKTRGQQVTLSCSPISGHRSVSWYQQTPGQGLQFLFEYFSETQRNKGNFPGRFSGRQFSNSRSEMNVSTLELGDSALYLCASSLQGSVRRGETQYFGPGTRLLVL.

As concerns this clone: Other DNA sequences from this sample encode an identical CDR3 as well. The chain employs TRBV5-1 and TRBJ1-5, with D hard to call. V shed 0 bases and J shed 4 bases, with 8 bases lying between them. There are 14 residues in the CDR3. Per germline, CDR1 SGHRS and CDR2 YFSETQ. CDR3 coding DNA: TGCGCCAGCAGCTTGGAGCCGGGTAATCAGCCCCAGCATTTT. The encoded protein is CASSLEPGNQPQHF.

CDR3 nucleotides: TGTGCCACCAGCAGAGGACAGCAGGGGGCTGGGACCCAGTACTTC. Residues: CATSRGQQGAGTQYF. V gene TRBV15 combines with J gene TRBJ2-5, with 8 bases that match TRBD1. Germline lookup yields CDR1 LNHNV and CDR2 YYDKDF (reference sequence). The CDR3 covers 15 residues. After removal of 1 base from V and 7 bases from J, the junction contained 8 bases not matched to a gene.

The chain employs TRBV28 and TRBJ2-5; 10 nucleotides align to TRBD2. Trimming took 4 bases from V and 4 from J; bases not matched to a gene: 6. This CDR3 spans 15 amino acids. Germline V CDR1 and CDR2: MDHEN, SYDVKM. The CDR3 DNA reads TGTGCCAGCAGTTCTCCTAGCGGGAGTTCAGAGACCCAGTACTTC. It specifies CASSSPSGSSETQYF.

The chain couples TRBV18 to TRBJ1-2; 8 bases are shared with TRBD1. Looked up from germline, CDR1 is KGHSH and CDR2 is LQKENI. V gave up 6 bases and J gave up 3 bases; unmatched junction bases: 3. The CDR3 is 13 residues long. CDR3 amino acids: CASSTDRDYGYTF. Here the CDR3 DNA reads TGTGCCAGCTCGACGGACAGGGACTATGGCTACACCTTC.

The chain recombines TRBV7-2 with TRBJ2-7; weak D call: TRBD2 (6 bases). With 5 bases removed from V and 2 bases from J, the gap between germline ends came to 16 bases. The CDR3 covers 15 residues. CDR1 is SGHTA, CDR2 FQGNSA, per germline. The CDR3 DNA follows: TGTGCCAGCAGCCTACAGGCCGGGAGAGCCTACGAGCAGTACTTC. Amino acid sequence: CASSLQAGRAYEQYF. Supplemented by reference TRBV7-2 and TRBJ2-7, the full variable domain reads GAGVSQSPSNKVTEKGKDVELRCDPISGHTALYWYRQSLGQGLEFLIYFQGNSAPDKSGLPSDRFSAERTGGSVSTLTIQRTQQEDSAVYLCASSLQAGRAYEQYFGPGTRLTVT.

The J gene is TRBJ2-3, the V gene TRBV5-1; TRBD2 agrees at 12 bases. The CDR3 totals 20 residues. Germline values: CDR1 SGHRS, CDR2 YFSETQ. V lost 4 bases, J lost 1 base, and 16 bases stayed unmatched. Here the CDR3 reads CASSPLLGLAGGAGTDTQYF. The CDR3 DNA sequence: TGCGCCAGCAGCCCCCTTTTGGGACTAGCGGGCGGAGCTGGCACAGATACGCAGTATTTT. The full variable domain, rest sourced from reference TRBV5-1 and TRBJ2-3, is KAGVTQTPRYLIKTRGQQVTLSCSPISGHRSVSWYQQTPGQGLQFLFEYFSETQRNKGNFPGRFSGRQFSNSRSEMNVSTLELGDSALYLCASSPLLGLAGGAGTDTQYFGPGTRLTVL.

The chain carries TRBV4-1 and TRBJ1-5; 9 nucleotides match TRBD1. After removal of 4 bases from V and 4 bases from J, the junction contained 8 bases not matched to a gene. The CDR3 covers 16 residues. CDR1 is MGHRA and CDR2 is YSYEKL in the germline V gene. The CDR3 coding sequence is TGCGCCAGCAGCCTTACCTCGGGACAGGGTAATCAGCCCCAGCATTTT. As protein: CASSLTSGQGNQPQHF.

The chain is built from TRBV2 and TRBJ2-1; 7 bases line up with TRBD2. J gave up 4 bases and V 6 bases, and 15 bases lay outside the gene matches. Germline CDR1 is SNHLY and CDR2 is FYNNEI. The CDR3 is made up of 17 amino acids. CDR3 region: CASRVGYGRSGYNEQFF. CDR3 nucleotide sequence: TGTGCCAGCAGGGTGGGGTACGGGAGGAGTGGGTACAATGAGCAGTTCTTC. The full variable domain, its missing parts supplied by reference TRBV2 and TRBJ2-1, is EPEVTQTPSHQVTQMGQEVILRCVPISNHLYFYWYRQILGQKVEFLVSFYNNEISEKSEIFDDQFSVERPDGSNFTLKIRSTKLEDSAMYFCASRVGYGRSGYNEQFFGPGTRLTVL.

This clone appeared a single time. This chain joins TRBV5-1 and TRBJ2-7; TRBD2 is a possible D gene (6 bases). This CDR3 has 15 residues. The V end was cut by 4 bases, the J end by 7 bases, with 21 bases between. Germline CDR1 reads SGHRS; CDR2 reads YFSETQ. CDR3 coding DNA: TGCGCCAGCAGCCCTGGGGAGGTCTGGCTGGGGGAGCAGTACTTC. It is translated as CASSPGEVWLGEQYF.

V gene TRBV28 combines with J gene TRBJ1-1; tentatively, D is TRBD1 (6 bases). The CDR3 totals 14 residues. CDR1 and CDR2 from the germline V gene are MDHEN and SYDVKM. V was shortened by 3 bases and J by 1 base, with 9 bases between the two germline ends. The CDR3, as DNA: TGTGCCAGCAGTTTTACAGGGACGAACACTGAAGCTTTCTTT. Its translation is CASSFTGTNTEAFF. The whole variable domain, remainder taken from reference TRBV28 and TRBJ1-1, is DVKVTQSSRYLVKRTGEKVFLECVQDMDHENMFWYRQDPGLGLRLIYFSYDVKMKEKGDIPEGYSVSREKKERFSLILESASTNQTSMYLCASSFTGTNTEAFFGQGTRLTVV.